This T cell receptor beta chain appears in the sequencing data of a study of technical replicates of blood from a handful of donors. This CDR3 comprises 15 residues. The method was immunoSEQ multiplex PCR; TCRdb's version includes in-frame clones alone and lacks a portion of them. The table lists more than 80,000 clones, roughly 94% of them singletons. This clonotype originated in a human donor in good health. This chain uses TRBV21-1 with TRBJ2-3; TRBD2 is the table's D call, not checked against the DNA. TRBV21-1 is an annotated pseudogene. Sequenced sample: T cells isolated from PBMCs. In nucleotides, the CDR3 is TGTGCCAGCAGCGAGGGGGGGGAAATTATAGATACGCAGTATTTT. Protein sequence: CASSEGGEIIDTQYF.